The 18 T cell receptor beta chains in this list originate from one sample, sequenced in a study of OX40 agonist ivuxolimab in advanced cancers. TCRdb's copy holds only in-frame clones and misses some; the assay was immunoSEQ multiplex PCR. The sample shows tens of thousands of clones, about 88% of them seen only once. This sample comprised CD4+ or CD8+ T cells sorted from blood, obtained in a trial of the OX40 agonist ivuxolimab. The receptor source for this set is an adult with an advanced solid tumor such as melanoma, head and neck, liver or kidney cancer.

For the CDR3, the DNA is TGCGCCAGCAGCATACAGGGATACGAGCAGTACTTC. Protein: CASSIQGYEQYF. The V gene is TRBV5-1, the J gene TRBJ2-7, with D possibly being TRBD1 (6 bases). V gave up 4 bases and J gave up 4 bases, with 9 bases separating them. This CDR3 is 12 amino acids long. CDR1 and CDR2 from the germline V gene are SGHRS and YFSETQ.

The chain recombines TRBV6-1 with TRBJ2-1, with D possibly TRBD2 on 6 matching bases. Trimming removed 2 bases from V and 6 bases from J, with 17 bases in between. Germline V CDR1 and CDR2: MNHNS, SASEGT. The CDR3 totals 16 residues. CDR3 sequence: CASSENVDQGGNEQFF. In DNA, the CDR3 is TGTGCCAGCAGTGAAAATGTCGATCAGGGAGGCAATGAGCAGTTCTTC.

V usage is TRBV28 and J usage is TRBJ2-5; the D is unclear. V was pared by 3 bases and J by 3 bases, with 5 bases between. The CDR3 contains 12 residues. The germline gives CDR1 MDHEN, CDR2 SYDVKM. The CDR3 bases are TGTGCCAGCAGTTTTGTTAAAGAGACCCAGTACTTC. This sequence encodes CASSFVKETQYF.

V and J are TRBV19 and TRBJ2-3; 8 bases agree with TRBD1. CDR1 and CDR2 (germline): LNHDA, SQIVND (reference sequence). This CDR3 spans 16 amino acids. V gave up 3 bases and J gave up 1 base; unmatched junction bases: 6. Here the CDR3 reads CASSISSGQGTDTQYF. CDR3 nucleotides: TGTGCCAGTAGTATTTCATCGGGACAGGGCACAGATACGCAGTATTTT.

CDR3: CASTTLGANYGYTF. The CDR3 nucleotides read TGTGCCAGCACCACATTGGGAGCTAACTATGGCTACACCTTC. This chain links TRBV6-1 with TRBJ1-2; D remains unclear. This CDR3 contains 14 residues. Deletions cut 7 bases from V and 0 bases from J, with 12 bases between. CDR1 MNHNS and CDR2 SASEGT come from the germline V gene.

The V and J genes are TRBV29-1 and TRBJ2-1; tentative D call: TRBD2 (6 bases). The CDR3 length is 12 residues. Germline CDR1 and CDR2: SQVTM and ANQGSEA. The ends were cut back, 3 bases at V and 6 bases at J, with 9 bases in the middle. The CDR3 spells CSVDAGLNEQFF. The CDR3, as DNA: TGCAGCGTTGACGCGGGGCTCAATGAGCAGTTCTTC.

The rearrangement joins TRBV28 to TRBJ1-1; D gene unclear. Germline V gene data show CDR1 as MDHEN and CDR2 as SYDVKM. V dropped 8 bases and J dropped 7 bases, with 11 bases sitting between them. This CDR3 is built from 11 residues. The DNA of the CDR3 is TGTGCCAGCCTATCACCGGGTGAAGCTTTCTTT. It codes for CASLSPGEAFF. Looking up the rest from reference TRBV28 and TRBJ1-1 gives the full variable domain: DVKVTQSSRYLVKRTGEKVFLECVQDMDHENMFWYRQDPGLGLRLIYFSYDVKMKEKGDIPEGYSVSREKKERFSLILESASTNQTSMYLCASLSPGEAFFGQGTRLTVV.

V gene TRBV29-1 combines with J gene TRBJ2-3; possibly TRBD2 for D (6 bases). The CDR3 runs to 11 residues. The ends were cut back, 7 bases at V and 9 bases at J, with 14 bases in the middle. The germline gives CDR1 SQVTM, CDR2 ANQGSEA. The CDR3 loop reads CSGTGESTQYF. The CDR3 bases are TGCAGCGGGACGGGAGAATCCACGCAGTATTTT.

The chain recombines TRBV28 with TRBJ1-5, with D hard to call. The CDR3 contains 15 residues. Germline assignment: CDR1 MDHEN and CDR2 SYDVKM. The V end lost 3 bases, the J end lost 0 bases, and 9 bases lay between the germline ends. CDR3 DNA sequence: TGTGCCAGCAGTTTGAGCGCTTTTAGCAATCAGCCCCAGCATTTT. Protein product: CASSLSAFSNQPQHF.

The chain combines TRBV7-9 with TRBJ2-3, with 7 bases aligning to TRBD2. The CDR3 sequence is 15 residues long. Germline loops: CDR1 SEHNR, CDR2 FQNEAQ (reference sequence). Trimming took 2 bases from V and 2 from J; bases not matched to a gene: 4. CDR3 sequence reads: CASSLTSEYTDTQYF. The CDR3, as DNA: TGTGCCAGCAGCTTAACTAGCGAGTACACAGATACGCAGTATTTT. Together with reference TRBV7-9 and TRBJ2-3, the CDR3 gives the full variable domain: DTGVSQNPRHKITKRGQNVTFRCDPISEHNRLYWYRQTLGQGPEFLTYFQNEAQLEKSRLLSDRFSAERPKGSFSTLEIQRTEQGDSAMYLCASSLTSEYTDTQYFGPGTRLTVL.

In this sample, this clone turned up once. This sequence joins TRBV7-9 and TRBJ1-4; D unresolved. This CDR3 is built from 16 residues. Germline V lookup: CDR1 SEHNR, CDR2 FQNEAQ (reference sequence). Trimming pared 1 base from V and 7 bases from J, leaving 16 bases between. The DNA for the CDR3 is TGTGCCAGCAGCTTAGATCGGACCCCGAGCACTGAAAAACTGTTTTTT. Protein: CASSLDRTPSTEKLFF.

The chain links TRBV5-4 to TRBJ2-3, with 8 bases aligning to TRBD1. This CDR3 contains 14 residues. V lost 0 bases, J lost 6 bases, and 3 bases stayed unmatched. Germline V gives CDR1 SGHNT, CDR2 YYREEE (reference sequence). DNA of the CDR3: TGTGCCAGCAGCTTGGACAGGGGGGCCGATACGCAGTATTTT. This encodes CASSLDRGADTQYF. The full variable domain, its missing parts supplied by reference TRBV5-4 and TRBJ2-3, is ETGVTQSPTHLIKTRGQQVTLRCSSQSGHNTVSWYQQALGQGPQFIFQYYREEENGRGNFPPRFSGLQFPNYSSELNVNALELDDSALYLCASSLDRGADTQYFGPGTRLTVL.

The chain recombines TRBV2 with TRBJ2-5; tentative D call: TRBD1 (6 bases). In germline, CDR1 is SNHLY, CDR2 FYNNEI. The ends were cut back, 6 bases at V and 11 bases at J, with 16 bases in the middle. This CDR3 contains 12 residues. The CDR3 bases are TGTGCCAGCAGGTCACCCCCAGGGGCTCAGTACTTC. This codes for CASRSPPGAQYF.

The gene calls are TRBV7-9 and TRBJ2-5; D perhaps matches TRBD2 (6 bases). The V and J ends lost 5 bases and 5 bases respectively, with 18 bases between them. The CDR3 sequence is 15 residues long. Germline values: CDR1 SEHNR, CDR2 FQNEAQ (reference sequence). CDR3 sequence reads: CASSQDWGRRETQYF. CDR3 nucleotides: TGTGCCAGCAGCCAAGATTGGGGGAGGCGGGAGACCCAGTACTTC.

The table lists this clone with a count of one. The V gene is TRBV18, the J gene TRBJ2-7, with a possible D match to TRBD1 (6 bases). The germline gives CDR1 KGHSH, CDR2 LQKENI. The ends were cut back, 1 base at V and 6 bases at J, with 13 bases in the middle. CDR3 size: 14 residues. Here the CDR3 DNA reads TGTGCCAGCTCACCACAGGGGGTAGCGATCGAGCAGTACTTC. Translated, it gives CASSPQGVAIEQYF.

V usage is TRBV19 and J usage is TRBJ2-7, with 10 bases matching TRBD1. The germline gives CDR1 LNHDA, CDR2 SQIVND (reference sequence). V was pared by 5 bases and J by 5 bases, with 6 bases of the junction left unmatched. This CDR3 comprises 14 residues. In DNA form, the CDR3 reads TGTGCCAGTAGTGTCCGGGACAGGGGCAACGAGCAGTACTTC. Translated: CASSVRDRGNEQYF. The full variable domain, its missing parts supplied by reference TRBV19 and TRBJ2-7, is DGGITQSPKYLFRKEGQNVTLSCEQNLNHDAMYWYRQDPGQGLRLIYYSQIVNDFQKGDIAEGYSVSREKKESFPLTVTSAQKNPTAFYLCASSVRDRGNEQYFGPGTRLTVT.

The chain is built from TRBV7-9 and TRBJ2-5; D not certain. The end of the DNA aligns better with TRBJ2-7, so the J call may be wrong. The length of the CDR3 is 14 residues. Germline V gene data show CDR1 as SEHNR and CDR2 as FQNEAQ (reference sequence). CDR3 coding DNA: TGTGCCAGCAGCTTAGACTCAAGCTCCTACGAGCAGTACTTC. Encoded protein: CASSLDSSSYEQYF.

The CDR3 region is CASSVWDSTYEQYF. CDR3 DNA sequence: TGTGCCAGCAGCGTGTGGGACAGTACCTACGAGCAGTACTTC. The rearrangement uses TRBV5-4 and TRBJ2-7; 7 nucleotides match TRBD1. The CDR3 is 14 amino acids. The germline gives CDR1 SGHNT, CDR2 YYREEE (reference sequence). Unmatched junction bases numbered 6, after V lost 4 bases and J lost 2 bases.